A single sample gave rise to the 29 T cell receptor beta chains below, sequenced in a study of response to subunit inactivated influenza vaccine. TCRdb re-called the RT-PCR reads through MiXCR, storing one row per CDR3 protein. This sample has a few hundred thousand distinct CDR3 sequences, with around 15% found just once. The sample was PBMCs from blood, taken 11 to 12 days after vaccination. These receptors all come from a man aged 50-59 years who received an inactivated influenza vaccine.

This clonotype has just a few counts. The chain has TRBV13 and TRBJ2-7, with 12 bases lining up with TRBD1. The CDR3 is made up of 15 amino acids. Germline V lookup: CDR1 PRHDT, CDR2 FYEKMQ (reference sequence). V shed 5 bases, J shed 6 bases, and the junction held 8 bases outside the gene matches. CDR3 loop: CASSPSGTGGGEQYF. The CDR3 bases are TGTGCCAGCAGCCCCTCCGGGACAGGGGGCGGCGAGCAGTACTTC.

The V gene is TRBV11-2, the J gene TRBJ1-1; 7 positions match TRBD1. The CDR3 has 15 amino acids. V gave up 3 bases and J gave up 1 base; unmatched junction bases: 5. Germline lookup yields CDR1 SGHAT and CDR2 FQNNGV. CDR3 coding DNA: TGTGCCAGCAGCTTGTACAGGGGCGGGAACACTGAAGCTTTCTTT. Translated, it gives CASSLYRGGNTEAFF.

This clonotype was detected ten times or more. This chain connects TRBV4-1 to TRBJ2-7; 7 bases map to TRBD1. CDR1 and CDR2 (germline): MGHRA, YSYEKL. The CDR3 consists of 15 residues. V lost 4 bases to trimming and J lost 3 bases; unmatched junction nucleotides: 9. The CDR3 reads CASSLRQGGNYEQYF. CDR3 in DNA: TGCGCCAGCAGCCTCCGACAGGGTGGCAACTACGAGCAGTACTTC.

The chain carries TRBV20-1 and TRBJ2-1; 11 positions match TRBD2. The CDR3 sequence is 18 residues long. The V gene's germline CDR1 is DFQATT and CDR2 SNEGSKA (reference sequence). With V trimmed by 3 bases and J by 2 bases, 12 bases remained unmatched. DNA for the CDR3: TGCAGTGCTAGCACTAGCGGGAGATTTGCGGGTACCTACAATGAGCAGTTCTTC. It codes for CSASTSGRFAGTYNEQFF.

This sequence joins TRBV10-3 and TRBJ2-5; 7 bases align to TRBD1. The V segment lost 8 bases and the J segment 2 bases; nucleotides outside the gene matches: 2. The CDR3 consists of 12 residues. Germline assignment: CDR1 ENHRY and CDR2 SYGVKD. For the CDR3, the DNA is TGTGCCATCGGGGGACAGCAAGAGACCCAGTACTTC. Its protein is CAIGGQQETQYF.

This sequence joins TRBV3-1 and TRBJ2-5; TRBD2 matches 12 bases. Losses at the gene ends were 0 bases for V and 1 base for J; bases not matched to a gene: 3. The germline gives CDR1 LGHDT, CDR2 YNNKEL (reference sequence). The CDR3 is made up of 17 amino acids. This CDR3 reads CASSQDWGLAGQETQYF. As DNA, the CDR3 is TGTGCCAGCAGCCAAGATTGGGGACTAGCGGGCCAAGAGACCCAGTACTTC.

V and J are TRBV6-1 and TRBJ1-5; 10 positions match TRBD1. The CDR3 extends over 18 amino acids. The germline V gene has CDR1 MNHNS and CDR2 SASEGT. The V segment lost 6 bases and the J segment 0 bases; nucleotides outside the gene matches: 11. The CDR3 here is CASSRGQGGLYSNQPQHF. CDR3 in DNA: TGTGCCAGCAGCCGCGGACAGGGGGGGCTCTATAGCAATCAGCCCCAGCATTTT.

This clonotype has more than one count but fewer than ten. The rearrangement joins TRBV29-1 to TRBJ2-5; TRBD1 aligns across 7 bases. Trimming took 4 bases from V and 5 from J; bases not matched to a gene: 7. CDR3 length: 13 amino acids. Per the germline V gene, CDR1 is SQVTM and CDR2 is ANQGSEA. The DNA for the CDR3 is TGCAGCGTTGCCGGGACAGTATCCGAGACCCAGTACTTC. This codes for CSVAGTVSETQYF.

This clonotype came up a few times. The rearrangement links TRBV10-3 to TRBJ2-3; maybe TRBD2 (5 bases). In germline, CDR1 is ENHRY, CDR2 SYGVKD. V was trimmed by 2 bases and J by 5 bases, leaving 8 bases between them. CDR3 length equals 13 residues. In nucleotides, the CDR3 is TGTGCCATCAGTGAGAACAGCGGAGATACGCAGTATTTT. As protein: CAISENSGDTQYF.

This clonotype was counted a few times. CDR3 bases: TGCAGTGCTAGAGGGGACTACGCCCAAGAGACCCAGTACTTC. Its protein is CSARGDYAQETQYF. The chain is built from TRBV20-1 and TRBJ2-5; 7 bases align to TRBD2. The V segment lost 1 base and the J segment 1 base; nucleotides outside the gene matches: 3. The CDR3 has 14 residues. Germline V gene data show CDR1 as DFQATT and CDR2 as SNEGSKA (reference sequence).

The chain uses TRBV5-6 and TRBJ2-3; 11 bases map to TRBD2. CDR1 SGHDT and CDR2 YYEEEE come from the germline V gene. With 0 bases clipped from V and 4 bases from J, the junction kept 7 bases outside the gene matches. The CDR3 covers 17 residues. The DNA of the CDR3 is TGTGCCAGCAGCTTGGACCGTTCTAGCGGGGGGTCAGATACGCAGTATTTT. Its translation: CASSLDRSSGGSDTQYF.

About this clonotype: The germline gene is not matched at one end of the junction; a read error may be the cause. The gene calls are TRBV5-1 and TRBJ2-7; TRBD2 is a possible D gene (5 bases). Germline V gene lookup returns CDR1 SGHRS and CDR2 YFSETQ. This CDR3 region has 17 residues. The CDR3 DNA follows: TGCGTCAGCAGCTTAGCTGTCGAGGGAGATTTCGGGTACGAGCAGTACTTC. Protein product: CVSSLAVEGDFGYEQYF. Full variable domain (outside the CDR3, taken from reference TRBV5-1 and TRBJ2-7): KAGVTQTPRYLIKTRGQQVTLSCSPISGHRSVSWYQQTPGQGLQFLFEYFSETQRNKGNFPGRFSGRQFSNSRSEMNVSTLELGDSALYLCVSSLAVEGDFGYEQYFGPGTRLTVT.

The chain combines TRBV2 with TRBJ1-1, with 8 bases matching TRBD1. The CDR3 contains 14 residues. CDR1 is SNHLY and CDR2 is FYNNEI in the germline V gene. V lost 1 base and J lost 4; bases outside the gene matches: 2. The CDR3 is CASSEGTGITEAFF. CDR3 bases: TGTGCCAGCAGTGAAGGGACAGGGATCACTGAAGCTTTCTTT.

The chain is built from TRBV29-1 and TRBJ1-1; D remains ambiguous. Germline V lookup: CDR1 SQVTM, CDR2 ANQGSEA. This CDR3 has 13 amino acids. Trimming cost V 6 bases and J 5 bases, with 16 bases left between them. The CDR3 is CSVRYLGTTEAFF. The DNA for the CDR3 is TGCAGCGTGAGGTACTTAGGAACAACTGAAGCTTTCTTT.

This clonotype was seen more than once but under ten times. V is TRBV6-5 and J is TRBJ2-2, with D possibly being TRBD2 (5 bases). V shed 2 bases and J shed 3 bases, with 7 bases lying between them. The V gene's germline CDR1 is MNHEY and CDR2 SVGAGI. The CDR3 is made up of 14 amino acids. The CDR3 protein is CASSYEGDTGELFF. CDR3 DNA sequence: TGTGCCAGCAGTTACGAGGGAGACACCGGGGAGCTGTTTTTT.

The chain links TRBV25-1 to TRBJ2-1; D is undetermined. Per germline, CDR1 MGHDK and CDR2 SYGVNS. The CDR3 is 14 residues long. V was trimmed by 3 bases and J by 4 bases, leaving 10 bases between them. The CDR3 here is CASSDKSLYNEQFF. CDR3 nucleotides: TGTGCCAGCAGTGATAAATCTCTTTACAATGAGCAGTTCTTC.

The chain has TRBV12-3 or TRBV12-4 and TRBJ2-7, with TRBD1 matching over 11 bases. After removal of 4 bases from V and 4 bases from J, the junction contained 6 bases not matched to a gene. This CDR3 comprises 15 residues. The CDR3 here is CASSYGTGGAYEQYF. CDR3 nucleotides: TGTGCCAGCAGTTATGGGACAGGGGGAGCTTACGAGCAGTACTTC.

The gene calls are TRBV20-1 and TRBJ1-4, with 7 bases identical to TRBD1. The length of the CDR3 is 15 residues. The trim removed 0 bases at V and 4 bases at J, leaving 5 bases unmatched. Germline V gene lookup returns CDR1 DFQATT and CDR2 SNEGSKA (reference sequence). The CDR3: CSARDVDRVNEKLFF. The CDR3 DNA follows: TGCAGTGCTAGAGACGTCGACAGGGTTAATGAAAAACTGTTTTTT.

This clonotype has only a few counts. This rearrangement joins TRBV11-2 to TRBJ2-5; possibly TRBD2 for D (5 bases). From germline, CDR1 is SGHAT and CDR2 FQNNGV. This CDR3 has 14 amino acids. V dropped 2 bases and J dropped 2 bases, with 9 bases sitting between them. CDR3 sequence: CASSLTQRQETQYF. For the CDR3, the DNA is TGTGCCAGCAGCTTAACACAGCGGCAAGAGACCCAGTACTTC. Based on the CDR3 plus reference TRBV11-2 and TRBJ2-5, the full variable domain is EAGVAQSPRYKIIEKRQSVAFWCNPISGHATLYWYQQILGQGPKLLIQFQNNGVVDDSQLPKDRFSAERLKGVDSTLKIQPAKLEDSAVYLCASSLTQRQETQYFGPGTRLLVL.

In its sample, this clonotype was seen a few times. The junction shows a germline mismatch at one end, possibly a read error. J is TRBJ1-6 and V is TRBV7-9; no reliable D call. The length of the CDR3 is 12 residues. Germline V gene lookup returns CDR1 SEHNR and CDR2 FQNEAQ (reference sequence). CDR3 protein: CASSLDYSPLYF. CDR3 coding DNA: TGTGCCAGCAGCTTGGATTATTCACCCCTCTACTTT.

This clonotype was detected a few times. V is TRBV6-2 or TRBV6-3 and J is TRBJ2-3; D uncertain. The length of the CDR3 is 12 residues. Between the trimmed V and J ends, which lost 2 bases and 4 bases, there was a span of 4 bases. The V gene's germline CDR1 is MNHEY and CDR2 SVGEGT. The CDR3 region has the DNA TGTGCCAGCAGTTACGCAGCAGATACGCAGTATTTT. Translation gives CASSYAADTQYF.

V is TRBV7-9 and J is TRBJ1-1; D is ambiguous. Trimming pared 8 bases from V and 2 bases from J, leaving 9 bases between. CDR1 is SEHNR and CDR2 is FQNEAQ in the germline V gene (reference sequence). The CDR3 covers 12 residues. Here the CDR3 DNA reads TGTGCCAGCGGCAAAGATAACACTGAAGCTTTCTTT. Its protein is CASGKDNTEAFF.

This clonotype was counted a few times. The gene calls are TRBV20-1 and TRBJ2-1; a possible D gene is TRBD2 (6 bases). Between the trimmed V and J ends, which lost 1 base and 8 bases, there was a span of 18 bases. The CDR3 spans 15 residues. Germline CDR1 DFQATT, CDR2 SNEGSKA (reference sequence). This CDR3 is CSARGDRHRRDEQFF. The CDR3 DNA follows: TGCAGTGCTAGAGGAGACAGACACCGGAGGGATGAGCAGTTCTTC.

This clonotype has just a few counts. This chain links TRBV2 with TRBJ2-7; D possibly uses TRBD1 or TRBD2 (5 bases each). Trimming took off 8 bases at V and 2 bases at J, with 10 bases between the two ends. From germline, CDR1 is SNHLY and CDR2 FYNNEI. The CDR3 has 12 residues. CDR3 nucleotide sequence: TGTGCCAGCCGAGGGGAGACCTACGAGCAGTACTTC. It codes for CASRGETYEQYF. Filled out from reference TRBV2 and TRBJ2-7, the complete variable domain reads EPEVTQTPSHQVTQMGQEVILRCVPISNHLYFYWYRQILGQKVEFLVSFYNNEISEKSEIFDDQFSVERPDGSNFTLKIRSTKLEDSAMYFCASRGETYEQYFGPGTRLTVT.

This sequence joins TRBV6-2 or TRBV6-3 and TRBJ2-6; D remains ambiguous. The germline V gene encodes CDR1 MNHEY and CDR2 SVGEGT. Trimming took 7 bases from V and 4 from J, leaving 8 bases between them. The CDR3 runs to 13 residues. The CDR3 loop reads CASTTPGANVLTF. The CDR3 region has the DNA TGTGCCAGCACAACACCCGGGGCCAACGTCCTGACTTTC.

Regarding this clonotype: The junction shows a germline mismatch at one end, possibly a read error. The chain uses TRBV6-1 and TRBJ1-5; 7 nucleotides match TRBD1. Germline CDR1 and CDR2: MNHNS and SASEGT. This CDR3 spans 14 amino acids. The DNA for the CDR3 is TGTGCCAGCAAAGTCGAGGGGGCGAGTCAGCCCCATCATTTT. As protein: CASKVEGASQPHHF.

The V call is TRBV29-1, the J call TRBJ1-4; no clear D. Trimming took off 7 bases at V and 10 bases at J, with 16 bases between the two ends. This CDR3 region has 12 residues. Germline V gives CDR1 SQVTM, CDR2 ANQGSEA. CDR3 DNA: TGCAGCGCGACCCCATCGGAGGGAAAACTGTTTTTT. Translated, it gives CSATPSEGKLFF.

The chain is built from TRBV20-1 and TRBJ1-4, with a weak D call TRBD1 (5 bases). V lost 6 bases, J lost 7 bases, and 15 bases lay in between. CDR3 size: 13 residues. Germline V gene data show CDR1 as DFQATT and CDR2 as SNEGSKA (reference sequence). CDR3 coding DNA: TGCAGTGCAAGCGGGGGGTTAAGTGAAAAACTGTTTTTT. It encodes CSASGGLSEKLFF.

V gene TRBV9 combines with J gene TRBJ1-2; no definite D call. Germline-derived CDR1 and CDR2 are SGDLS and YYNGEE. V was trimmed by 6 bases and J by 1 base, leaving 10 bases between them. The CDR3 extends over 13 amino acids. This CDR3 reads CASTQTGNYGYTF. The CDR3 nucleotides read TGTGCCAGCACCCAAACCGGTAACTATGGCTACACCTTC.